One sample yielded the 25 T cell receptor beta chains listed below, sequenced in a study of CD8+ T cells in alopecia areata. The treatment is: oral pan-JAK inhibitor, 5-10 mg twice daily. RNA, once extracted, was reverse transcribed into cDNA for use as the sequencing template. Clones were sequenced by immunoSEQ multiplex PCR, and TCRdb holds only the in-frame ones, with some missing. The table lists approximately 110,000 clones, 55% to 60% of them singletons, with 3% to 4% in the top ten. Sequencing was performed on CD4+ T cells sorted from blood, taken at week 24, from a patient treated with tofacitinib. The receptor source for this set is a human donor with alopecia areata.

The chain uses TRBV10-3 and TRBJ2-2; D gene uncertain. The V gene lost 8 bases and the J gene lost 1 base, with 8 bases spanning the gap. This CDR3 comprises 13 residues. Germline V CDR1 and CDR2: ENHRY, SYGVKD. This CDR3 reads CAIYPENTGELFF. The CDR3 region has the DNA TGTGCCATCTACCCAGAGAACACCGGGGAGCTGTTTTTT.

This clone was picked up one time. This chain links TRBV7-2 with TRBJ2-3; TRBD2 agrees at 9 bases. Germline V gives CDR1 SGHTA, CDR2 FQGNSA. CDR3 length: 16 residues. V lost 5 bases and J lost 2; bases outside the gene matches: 8. The CDR3 bases are TGTGCCAGCAGCCCCAAGCGGGGGGTTTTCACAGATACGCAGTATTTT. It yields the protein CASSPKRGVFTDTQYF. Complete variable domain (other parts from reference TRBV7-2 and TRBJ2-3): GAGVSQSPSNKVTEKGKDVELRCDPISGHTALYWYRQSLGQGLEFLIYFQGNSAPDKSGLPSDRFSAERTGGSVSTLTIQRTQQEDSAVYLCASSPKRGVFTDTQYFGPGTRLTVL.

V is TRBV9 and J is TRBJ2-5, with D unclear. Trimming removed 0 bases at V and 5 bases at J, with 14 bases between. The CDR3 length is 15 residues. Germline V lookup: CDR1 SGDLS, CDR2 YYNGEE. The CDR3 region is CASSVASKDGETQYF. DNA of the CDR3: TGTGCCAGCAGCGTAGCTTCGAAGGACGGGGAGACCCAGTACTTC.

This clone was recorded once. The chain uses TRBV4-2 and TRBJ2-7, with 12 bases fitting TRBD2. The V gene's germline CDR1 is LGHNA and CDR2 YNFKEQ. The CDR3 extends over 19 amino acids. V lost 0 bases to trimming and J lost 0 bases; unmatched junction nucleotides: 9. CDR3 region: CASSQEAGLAGVLSYEQYF. The CDR3 DNA reads TGTGCCAGCAGCCAAGAAGCGGGACTAGCGGGTGTACTCTCCTACGAGCAGTACTTC.

The V gene is TRBV5-6, the J gene TRBJ2-2; 10 nucleotides agree with TRBD2. CDR1 and CDR2 from the germline V gene are SGHDT and YYEEEE. The CDR3 is 16 residues long. V gave up 5 bases and J gave up 0 bases; unmatched junction bases: 4. As DNA, the CDR3 is TGTGCCAGCAGGTATAGCGGGGGGCCGAACACCGGGGAGCTGTTTTTT. Amino acids: CASRYSGGPNTGELFF.

A few counts support this clone. This rearrangement joins TRBV5-1 to TRBJ1-5; D is unresolved. CDR1 and CDR2 from the germline V gene are SGHRS and YFSETQ. Trimming took 4 bases from V and 2 from J, leaving 13 bases between them. There are 15 residues in the CDR3. The CDR3, as DNA: TGCGCCAGCAGCCCGGGGTCCGGGGGCAATCAGCCCCAGCATTTT. Protein: CASSPGSGGNQPQHF.

This clone was detected only once. V and J are TRBV5-6 and TRBJ1-1; TRBD1 is a possible D gene (6 bases). Trimming shortened V by 4 bases and J by 4 bases, and 11 bases separated the two germline ends. Germline lookup yields CDR1 SGHDT and CDR2 YYEEEE. The CDR3 spans 13 residues. CDR3 sequence reads: CASSRQEGTEAFF. As DNA, the CDR3 is TGTGCCAGCAGCCGACAGGAGGGCACTGAAGCTTTCTTT. The full variable domain, its missing parts supplied by reference TRBV5-6 and TRBJ1-1, is DAGVTQSPTHLIKTRGQQVTLRCSPKSGHDTVSWYQQALGQGPQFIFQYYEEEERQRGNFPDRFSGHQFPNYSSELNVNALLLGDSALYLCASSRQEGTEAFFGQGTRLTVV.

The V call is TRBV2, the J call TRBJ1-1, with a possible D match to TRBD1 (6 bases). Germline loops: CDR1 SNHLY, CDR2 FYNNEI. Trimming left V 7 bases short and J 11 bases short, with 20 bases between. The CDR3 extends over 13 amino acids. The chain's CDR3 is CASTLGQSTVAFF. The CDR3 DNA sequence: TGTGCCAGCACTCTAGGACAGTCAACGGTGGCTTTCTTT.

This clone was found once. V gene TRBV29-1 combines with J gene TRBJ2-3; TRBD2 aligns across 10 bases. This CDR3 has 13 residues. Germline V gene data show CDR1 as SQVTM and CDR2 as ANQGSEA. J was trimmed by 2 bases and V by 6 bases; bases with no gene match: 2. The CDR3 DNA reads TGCAGCGTAAGCGGGGGGGTCACAGATACGCAGTATTTT. It yields the protein CSVSGGVTDTQYF.

The chain couples TRBV29-1 to TRBJ1-4, with D maybe TRBD1 (5 bases). Trimming left V 7 bases short and J 8 bases short, with 20 bases between. The CDR3 length is 14 residues. In germline, CDR1 is SQVTM, CDR2 ANQGSEA. CDR3 in DNA: TGCAGCGCCCGGAGCCAGGGAGCAAGCGAAAAACTGTTTTTT. Its translation: CSARSQGASEKLFF.

This chain uses TRBV29-1 with TRBJ2-2; D not resolved. Trimming stripped 2 bases from V and 7 bases from J, with 11 bases between. Germline V CDR1 and CDR2: SQVTM, ANQGSEA. This CDR3 has 13 residues. This CDR3 reads CSVERVEGGELFF. CDR3 in DNA: TGCAGCGTTGAAAGGGTAGAAGGCGGGGAGCTGTTTTTT.

The gene calls are TRBV29-1 and TRBJ1-1, with a weak D call TRBD1 (5 bases). CDR1 and CDR2 from the germline V gene are SQVTM and ANQGSEA. V dropped 5 bases and J dropped 4 bases, with 11 bases sitting between them. CDR3 size: 12 residues. This chain's CDR3 is CSVQGGSTEAFF. The CDR3 nucleotides read TGCAGCGTTCAGGGTGGGTCCACTGAAGCTTTCTTT.

As DNA, the CDR3 is TGTGCCAGCAGCATCCCCGGTACATCAGGGTATTTT. Protein product: CASSIPGTSGYF. The chain links TRBV7-9 to TRBJ2-3; D is unclear. The CDR3 spans 12 residues. Germline lookup yields CDR1 SEHNR and CDR2 FQNEAQ (reference sequence). Trimming removed 5 bases at V and 14 bases at J, with 17 bases between.

This clone was picked up a small number of times. The rearrangement links TRBV29-1 to TRBJ1-1, with TRBD1 as a possible D gene (5 bases). Trimming shortened V by 5 bases and J by 9 bases, and 13 bases separated the two germline ends. The germline V gene encodes CDR1 SQVTM and CDR2 ANQGSEA. The CDR3 covers 11 residues. CDR3 coding DNA: TGCAGCGTTCACCGGGGGGGGAAAGCTTTCTTT. It codes for CSVHRGGKAFF. Drawing the rest from reference TRBV29-1 and TRBJ1-1, the complete variable domain is SAVISQKPSRDICQRGTSLTIQCQVDSQVTMMFWYRQQPGQSLTLIATANQGSEATYESGFVIDKFPISRPNLTFSTLTVSNMSPEDSSIYLCSVHRGGKAFFGQGTRLTVV.

This clone was observed a handful of times. The chain recombines TRBV5-6 with TRBJ1-6; D is undetermined. The germline gives CDR1 SGHDT, CDR2 YYEEEE. The V and J ends lost 0 bases and 6 bases respectively, with 7 bases between them. The CDR3 is 14 residues long. The CDR3 DNA follows: TGTGCCAGCAGCTTGGATGGCCTTAATTCACCCCTCCACTTT. This gives the protein CASSLDGLNSPLHF. Supplemented by reference TRBV5-6 and TRBJ1-6, the full variable domain reads DAGVTQSPTHLIKTRGQQVTLRCSPKSGHDTVSWYQQALGQGPQFIFQYYEEEERQRGNFPDRFSGHQFPNYSSELNVNALLLGDSALYLCASSLDGLNSPLHFGNGTRLTVT.

The chain combines TRBV7-2 with TRBJ2-5, with a weak D call TRBD1 (7 bases). The CDR3 is made up of 16 amino acids. The germline V gene encodes CDR1 SGHTA and CDR2 FQGNSA. V was clipped by 1 base and J by 1 base, with 13 bases between them. The CDR3 spells CASSLVGGTAQETQYF. In DNA, the CDR3 is TGTGCCAGCAGCTTAGTAGGCGGGACAGCCCAAGAGACCCAGTACTTC.

This rearrangement joins TRBV28 to TRBJ2-5; TRBD2 aligns across 9 bases. Looked up from germline, CDR1 is MDHEN and CDR2 is SYDVKM. Losses at the gene ends were 2 bases for V and 4 bases for J; bases not matched to a gene: 5. This CDR3 has 15 residues. The CDR3 region has the DNA TGTGCCAGCAGTTTAGGCGGGGGGGCCGGAGAGACCCAGTACTTC. Translating gives CASSLGGGAGETQYF.

The rearrangement links TRBV7-2 to TRBJ1-6; D is unclear. V was cut by 1 base and J by 7 bases, with 17 bases left in between. The length of the CDR3 is 17 residues. Germline V gene data show CDR1 as SGHTA and CDR2 as FQGNSA. The CDR3 DNA follows: TGTGCCAGCAGCTTAGGAAGAATGGTAGGCGGGAATTCACCCCTCCACTTT. Its protein product is CASSLGRMVGGNSPLHF.

This clone was counted between two and nine times. V usage is TRBV2 and J usage is TRBJ2-7, with 7 nucleotides matching TRBD1. Losses at the gene ends were 6 bases for V and 9 bases for J; bases not matched to a gene: 11. This CDR3 region has 13 residues. CDR1 and CDR2 (germline): SNHLY, FYNNEI. In DNA, the CDR3 is TGTGCCAGCAGCCGAGACAGGGCGCAGGGGCAGTACTTC. Its protein product is CASSRDRAQGQYF.

The chain carries TRBV5-1 and TRBJ2-3; D remains ambiguous. Trimming took off 2 bases at V and 2 bases at J, with 9 bases between the two ends. Per germline, CDR1 SGHRS and CDR2 YFSETQ. The CDR3 consists of 14 residues. The CDR3 sequence is CASSFGEHTDTQYF. DNA of the CDR3: TGCGCCAGCAGCTTCGGCGAGCACACAGATACGCAGTATTTT.

The chain uses TRBV7-2 and TRBJ2-3; 8 nucleotides match TRBD1. The V gene's germline CDR1 is SGHTA and CDR2 FQGNSA. The CDR3 is 14 residues long. V lost 9 bases and J lost 1; bases outside the gene matches: 6. The CDR3 bases are TGTGCCAGTACCAGGGGGCAGGGCACAGATACGCAGTATTTT. The encoded protein is CASTRGQGTDTQYF.

The CDR3 protein is CSEKRPRTGLPNYGYTF. The CDR3 DNA reads as TGCAGTGAGAAGAGACCACGGACGGGGCTTCCTAACTATGGCTACACCTTC. This chain connects TRBV29-1 to TRBJ1-2; D might be TRBD1 (5 bases). The CDR3 has 17 residues. CDR1 is SQVTM and CDR2 is ANQGSEA in the germline V gene.

This chain links TRBV5-1 with TRBJ2-1; maybe TRBD1 (7 bases). The germline V and J ends were trimmed by 4 bases and 10 bases, with 18 bases remaining between them. This CDR3 has 14 amino acids. In germline, CDR1 is SGHRS, CDR2 YFSETQ. CDR3 amino acids: CASSPGGNSEEQFF. CDR3 sequence (DNA): TGCGCCAGCAGCCCAGGGGGGAACTCGGAAGAGCAGTTCTTC.

The rearrangement uses TRBV7-3 and TRBJ2-1; D might be TRBD2 (6 bases). The CDR3 sequence is 13 residues long. Germline V CDR1 and CDR2: SGHTA, FQGTGA. Trimming removed 4 bases from V and 6 bases from J, with 10 bases in between. The CDR3 protein is CASSSYSGNEQFF. The CDR3 region has the DNA TGTGCCAGCAGCTCCTATAGCGGCAATGAGCAGTTCTTC.

V is TRBV30 and J is TRBJ2-3, with 10 bases matching TRBD2. V shed 7 bases and J 1 base; nucleotides not matched to a gene: 8. From germline, CDR1 is GTSNPN and CDR2 SVGIG (reference sequence). This CDR3 has 15 amino acids. CDR3 in amino acids: CAFSLGTSGTDTQYF. In nucleotides, the CDR3 is TGTGCCTTTTCATTAGGGACTAGCGGCACAGATACGCAGTATTTT.